This paragraph reports one T cell receptor beta chain. The CDR3 covers 15 residues. CDR1 and CDR2 from the germline V gene are LNHNV and YYDKDF (reference sequence). V was pared by 0 bases and J by 4 bases, with 13 bases between. This record belongs to a study of T cell changes during pregnancy in multiple sclerosis. Repertoires were generated with immunoSEQ multiplex PCR, while TCRdb's copy carries only in-frame clones and drops some. This table holds some 50,000 clones, just over 90% found once. Sequencing used CD4+ T cells from peripheral blood mononuclear cells, obtained in the second trimester of pregnancy. The chain employs TRBV15 and TRBJ2-7, with D hard to call. The sequence derives from a female donor with multiple sclerosis, enrolled in a pregnancy study. The CDR3 DNA follows: TGTGCCACCAGCAGAGACCGCGGAGAAGGATACGAGCAGTACTTC. It specifies CATSRDRGEGYEQYF.